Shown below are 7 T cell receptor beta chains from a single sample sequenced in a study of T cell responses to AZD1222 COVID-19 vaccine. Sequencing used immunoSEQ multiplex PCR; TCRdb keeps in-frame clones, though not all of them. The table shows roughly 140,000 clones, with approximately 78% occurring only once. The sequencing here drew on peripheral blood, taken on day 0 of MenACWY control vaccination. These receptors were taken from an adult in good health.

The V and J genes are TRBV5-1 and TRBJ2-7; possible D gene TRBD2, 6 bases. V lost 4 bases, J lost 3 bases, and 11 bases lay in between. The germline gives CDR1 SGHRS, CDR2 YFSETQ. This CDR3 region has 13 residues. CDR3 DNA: TGCGCCAGCAGCCCCACGGGGGTCTACGAGCAGTACTTC. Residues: CASSPTGVYEQYF. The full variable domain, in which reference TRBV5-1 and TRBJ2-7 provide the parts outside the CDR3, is KAGVTQTPRYLIKTRGQQVTLSCSPISGHRSVSWYQQTPGQGLQFLFEYFSETQRNKGNFPGRFSGRQFSNSRSEMNVSTLELGDSALYLCASSPTGVYEQYFGPGTRLTVT.

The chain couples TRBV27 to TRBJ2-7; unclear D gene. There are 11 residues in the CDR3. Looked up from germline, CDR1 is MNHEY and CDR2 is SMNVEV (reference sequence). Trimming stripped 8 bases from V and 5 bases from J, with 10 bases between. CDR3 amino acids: CASGSSHEQYF. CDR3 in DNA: TGTGCCAGCGGTTCGTCCCACGAGCAGTACTTC.

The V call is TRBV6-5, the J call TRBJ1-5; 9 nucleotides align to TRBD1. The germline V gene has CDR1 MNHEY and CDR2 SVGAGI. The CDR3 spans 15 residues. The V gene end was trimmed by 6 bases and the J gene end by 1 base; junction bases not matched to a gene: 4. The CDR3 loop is CASRRGQGSNQPQHF. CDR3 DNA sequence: TGTGCCAGCAGGCGTGGACAGGGGAGCAATCAGCCCCAGCATTTT.

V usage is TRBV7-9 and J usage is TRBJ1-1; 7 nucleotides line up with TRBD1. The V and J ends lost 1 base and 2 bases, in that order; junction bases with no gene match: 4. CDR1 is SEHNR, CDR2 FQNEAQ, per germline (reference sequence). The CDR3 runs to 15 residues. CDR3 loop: CASSLGRTGNTEAFF. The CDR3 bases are TGTGCCAGCAGCTTAGGGAGGACAGGAAACACTGAAGCTTTCTTT.

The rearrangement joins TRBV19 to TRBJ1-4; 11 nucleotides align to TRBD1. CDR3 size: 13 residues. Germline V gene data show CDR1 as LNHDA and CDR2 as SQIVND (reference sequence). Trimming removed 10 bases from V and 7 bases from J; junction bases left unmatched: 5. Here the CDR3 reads CATGQGAREKLFF. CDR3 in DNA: TGTGCCACCGGACAGGGGGCGCGTGAAAAACTGTTTTTT.

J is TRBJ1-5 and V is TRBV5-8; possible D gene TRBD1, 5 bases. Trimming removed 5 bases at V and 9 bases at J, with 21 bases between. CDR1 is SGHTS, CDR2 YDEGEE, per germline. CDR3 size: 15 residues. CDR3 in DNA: TGTGCCAGCAGGCGACGTATACGGGGACTTTTGCCCCAGCATTTT. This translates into CASRRRIRGLLPQHF.

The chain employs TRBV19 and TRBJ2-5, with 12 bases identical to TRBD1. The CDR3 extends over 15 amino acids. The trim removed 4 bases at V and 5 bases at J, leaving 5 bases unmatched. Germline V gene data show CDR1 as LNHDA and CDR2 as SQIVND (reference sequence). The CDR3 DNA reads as TGTGCCAGTAGTACAGGGACAGGGGGCCTGGAGACCCAGTACTTC. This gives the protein CASSTGTGGLETQYF.